This T cell receptor (beta chain) was identified during a study of T cell repertoires in cytomegalovirus infection. Study details: It was recently identified HLA-C-restricted and well-studied HLA-B-restricted CMV epitopes that the study used. Indications came from public TCR beta signatures; they pointed to CMV infection and to a matching HLA type.

The CDR3 length is 15 residues. Germline assignment: CDR1 SGHAT and CDR2 FQNNGV. The J segment lost 8 bases and the V segment lost 5 bases, leaving 8 bases of the junction unmatched. TCRdb re-analysed the reads in MiXCR, keeping a single row per CDR3 protein. The repertoire holds 650,000 to 850,000 distinct CDR3 sequences, just under 30% seen once, with 13% in the top ten. A note on this clonotype: Its antigen is unidentified.

The source is a human donor in good health (CMV status not recorded). Some clones in this sample may be carry-over from other donors' samples. Sequencing used cultured CD8+ T cells from PBMCs, obtained from culture after CMV antigen stimulation. The V call is TRBV11-2, the J call TRBJ2-1, with 11 bases aligning to TRBD2. CDR3 loop: CASSLRLAGLDEQFF. The CDR3 DNA reads TGTGCCAGCAGCCTCAGACTAGCGGGGCTGGATGAGCAGTTCTTC.